Reported below is one T cell receptor (beta chain). Its matching antigen is unknown. PCR amplification relied on 60 Vbeta primers (plus 13 Jbeta primers). TCRdb's table, derived via immunoSEQ multiplex PCR, lists solely in-frame clones and lacks some. The sample holds over 110,000 clones, 70% to 80% seen once. The data stem from a study of cytomegalovirus exposure and HLA in healthy donors. V was cut by 3 bases and J by 2 bases, with 10 bases left in between. The CDR3 is 14 amino acids. Germline V gene lookup returns CDR1 MDHEN and CDR2 SYDVKM. Study-wide points: A few CMV-associated chains were confirmed in vitro to be specific for CMV antigens. In a later analysis, DRB1 alleles had the most associated TCRs; HLA-C alleles the fewest. Reportedly, cytomegalovirus status was diagnosed with high sensitivity and specificity. A later analysis showed HLA-associated TCR beta chains outstripping equally common others in clonal expansion.

The TCR comes from a woman in her 50s in good health and CMV-seropositive. Sequencing was done on a sample of PBMCs. The V and J genes are TRBV28 and TRBJ1-2; D may be TRBD1 (5 bases). Written as DNA, the CDR3 is TGTGCCAGCAGTTTCGGGGAGGGGAACTATGGCTACACCTTC. Protein sequence: CASSFGEGNYGYTF.